A single sample is the source of the 20 T cell receptor beta chains below, sequenced in a study of early T cells in non-severe SARS-CoV-2 infection. TCRdb reprocessed the 5' RACE reads via MiXCR and lists one record per CDR3 protein. Counted here are about 66,000 distinct CDR3 sequences, 20% to 25% occurring once; the ten biggest clones make up 16%. This material consisted of whole blood, taken at baseline. These receptors all come from an adult who was a healthcare worker with PCR-confirmed SARS-CoV-2 infection or an uninfected control (not recorded which).

The genes are TRBV6-5 and TRBJ2-3; D is perhaps TRBD1 (6 bases). This CDR3 comprises 16 residues. Trimming removed 5 bases at V and 0 bases at J, with 15 bases between. Germline-derived CDR1 and CDR2 are MNHEY and SVGAGI. Written as DNA, the CDR3 is TGTGCCAGCAGTCTCCGGACAGATTTTAGCACAGATACGCAGTATTTT. This encodes CASSLRTDFSTDTQYF.

V usage is TRBV18 and J usage is TRBJ2-7; 8 nucleotides align to TRBD1. Trimming cost V 3 bases and J 2 bases; bases outside gene matches: 9. This CDR3 is 16 amino acids long. The germline V gene has CDR1 KGHSH and CDR2 LQKENI. CDR3 nucleotide sequence: TGTGCCAGCTCACCGTCGACCGGGACAGGTACCTACGAGCAGTACTTC. It specifies CASSPSTGTGTYEQYF.

This clonotype has only a few counts. The rearrangement joins TRBV15 to TRBJ2-3; a possible D gene is TRBD2 (6 bases). The CDR3 spans 16 residues. The V gene lost 4 bases and the J gene lost 0 bases, with 14 bases spanning the gap. Germline V gene sequence: CDR1 LNHNV, CDR2 YYDKDF (reference sequence). The CDR3 region has the DNA TGTGCCACCAGCAAAAGACTGGCGGGGAGCACAGATACGCAGTATTTT. Protein product: CATSKRLAGSTDTQYF.

In this sample, this clonotype turned up a few times. The V and J genes are TRBV2 and TRBJ2-7, with 10 bases identical to TRBD2. The CDR3 has 15 residues. CDR1 and CDR2 (germline): SNHLY, FYNNEI. Trimming took 3 bases from V and 4 from J; bases not matched to a gene: 6. In nucleotides, the CDR3 is TGTGCCAGCAGTGATGTGGCTAGCGGGGGTTACGAGCAGTACTTC. It codes for CASSDVASGGYEQYF.

The count of this clonotype is one. The rearrangement links TRBV9 to TRBJ2-1; TRBD2 agrees at 9 bases. Germline CDR1 SGDLS, CDR2 YYNGEE. The CDR3 contains 13 residues. Unmatched junction bases numbered 9, after V lost 7 bases and J lost 10 bases. This chain's CDR3 is CASGWAGGREQFF. The CDR3 DNA follows: TGTGCCAGCGGATGGGCGGGGGGGCGCGAGCAGTTCTTC. The full variable domain, completed using reference TRBV9 and TRBJ2-1, is DSGVTQTPKHLITATGQRVTLRCSPRSGDLSVYWYQQSLDQGLQFLIQYYNGEERAKGNILERFSAQQFPDLHSELNLSSLELGDSALYFCASGWAGGREQFFGPGTRLTVL.

The J gene is TRBJ2-3, the V gene TRBV7-9; TRBD1 is a possible D gene (5 bases). Per the germline V gene, CDR1 is SEHNR and CDR2 is FQNEAQ (reference sequence). V lost 7 bases, J lost 2 bases, and 13 bases lay in between. The CDR3 runs to 14 residues. The DNA for the CDR3 is TGTGCCAGCATCCCGACGACAGTCACAGATACGCAGTATTTT. It translates to CASIPTTVTDTQYF. Complete variable domain (other parts from reference TRBV7-9 and TRBJ2-3): DTGVSQNPRHKITKRGQNVTFRCDPISEHNRLYWYRQTLGQGPEFLTYFQNEAQLEKSRLLSDRFSAERPKGSFSTLEIQRTEQGDSAMYLCASIPTTVTDTQYFGPGTRLTVL.

The chain couples TRBV30 to TRBJ1-1; no clear D. This CDR3 region has 11 residues. Germline CDR1 GTSNPN, CDR2 SVGIG (reference sequence). Trimming left V 4 bases short and J 9 bases short, with 12 bases between. The CDR3 sequence is CAWTGYEQAFF. The CDR3 coding sequence is TGTGCCTGGACGGGCTATGAGCAAGCTTTCTTT.

This clonotype came up a few times. The J gene is TRBJ1-4, the V gene TRBV18; D is unclear. From germline, CDR1 is KGHSH and CDR2 LQKENI. V lost 3 bases and J lost 6, with 11 bases in between. The CDR3 runs 14 residues. CDR3 DNA sequence: TGTGCCAGCTCACCCAGAAGATCTGATGAAAAACTGTTTTTT. Protein sequence: CASSPRRSDEKLFF. Variable domain in full (rest from reference TRBV18 and TRBJ1-4): NAGVMQNPRHLVRRRGQEARLRCSPMKGHSHVYWYRQLPEEGLKFMVYLQKENIIDESGMPKERFSAEFPKEGPSILRIQQVVRGDSAAYFCASSPRRSDEKLFFGSGTQLSVL.

This clonotype has at least ten counts. The chain uses TRBV7-6 and TRBJ2-2; D uncertain. The length of the CDR3 is 12 residues. Looked up from germline, CDR1 is SGHVS and CDR2 is FNYEAQ. V dropped 1 base and J dropped 4 bases, with 1 base sitting between them. The CDR3 coding sequence is TGTGCCAGCAGCTTAGTCACCGGGGAGCTGTTTTTT. This gives the protein CASSLVTGELFF.

This chain links TRBV2 with TRBJ2-3, with D maybe TRBD2 (6 bases). In germline, CDR1 is SNHLY, CDR2 FYNNEI. V was cut by 6 bases and J by 8 bases, with 15 bases left in between. The CDR3 is 13 amino acids. In DNA, the CDR3 is TGTGCCAGCAGCGATGGGCTAGCGCCTACGCAGTATTTT. Its protein product is CASSDGLAPTQYF.

This clonotype was recorded at least ten times. This rearrangement joins TRBV29-1 to TRBJ2-5; no clear D gene. The V gene lost 6 bases and the J gene lost 3 bases, with 5 bases spanning the gap. Per germline, CDR1 SQVTM and CDR2 ANQGSEA. The CDR3 extends over 10 amino acids. The CDR3 sequence: CSVQEETQYF. CDR3 DNA: TGCAGCGTCCAGGAAGAGACCCAGTACTTC.

The table lists this clonotype with a few counts. J is TRBJ2-5 and V is TRBV6-1; no firm D call. There are 10 residues in the CDR3. Trimming removed 11 bases from V and 3 bases from J, with 7 bases in between. Per germline, CDR1 MNHNS and CDR2 SASEGT. CDR3 DNA: TGTGCCGCCACCGAAGAGACCCAGTACTTC. Its protein is CAATEETQYF.

V is TRBV14 and J is TRBJ2-1; possibly TRBD2 for D (6 bases). Trimming took off 2 bases at V and 12 bases at J, with 17 bases between the two ends. Germline CDR1 SGHDN, CDR2 FVKESK. The CDR3 has 14 amino acids. The CDR3 is CASSQWGSGVGQFF. Written as DNA, the CDR3 is TGTGCCAGCAGCCAATGGGGCTCGGGGGTTGGGCAGTTCTTC.

CDR3: CASSLDGDTQYF. CDR3 sequence (DNA): TGTGCCAGCAGTTTAGATGGAGATACGCAGTATTTT. J is TRBJ2-3 and V is TRBV27; D is undetermined. Trimming left V 2 bases short and J 5 bases short, with 5 bases between. The CDR3 is 12 amino acids. Germline loops: CDR1 MNHEY, CDR2 SMNVEV (reference sequence).

The chain recombines TRBV6-5 with TRBJ2-7; D is uncertain. V was trimmed by 6 bases and J by 3 bases, leaving 12 bases between them. The CDR3 runs 13 residues. Germline loops: CDR1 MNHEY, CDR2 SVGAGI. In DNA form, the CDR3 reads TGTGCCAGCAGCCCCCAGACAAACTACGAGCAGTACTTC. It codes for CASSPQTNYEQYF.

This clonotype was found a few times. The chain uses TRBV4-1 and TRBJ2-4; D gene uncertain. The CDR3 has 16 amino acids. Germline V gene lookup returns CDR1 MGHRA and CDR2 YSYEKL. V gave up 4 bases and J gave up 0 bases, with 13 bases separating them. The CDR3 region is CASSLSTELAKNIQYF. In nucleotides, the CDR3 is TGCGCCAGCAGCCTCAGCACAGAATTAGCCAAAAACATTCAGTACTTC.

This sequence joins TRBV4-1 and TRBJ2-1; D is unclear. Germline-derived CDR1 and CDR2 are MGHRA and YSYEKL. V was trimmed by 4 bases and J by 8 bases, leaving 12 bases between them. The CDR3 covers 13 residues. The DNA of the CDR3 is TGCGCCAGCAGCCCGAGTCCAGTGGATGAGCAGTTCTTC. Its protein product is CASSPSPVDEQFF.

This clonotype has just a few counts. V usage is TRBV5-1 and J usage is TRBJ2-2, with a tentative D call TRBD1 (5 bases). The V gene lost 4 bases and the J gene lost 1 base, with 11 bases spanning the gap. The CDR3 contains 15 residues. Germline V gives CDR1 SGHRS, CDR2 YFSETQ. CDR3 sequence: CASSGKQGNTGELFF. The CDR3 DNA reads as TGCGCCAGCAGCGGAAAGCAGGGGAACACCGGGGAGCTGTTTTTT.

The gene calls are TRBV20-1 and TRBJ1-1, with 7 bases fitting TRBD1. The CDR3 runs 14 residues. After removal of 3 bases from V and 3 bases from J, the junction contained 7 bases not matched to a gene. Germline V gene lookup returns CDR1 DFQATT and CDR2 SNEGSKA (reference sequence). The CDR3 region has the DNA TGCAGTGCTAGGCAGACAGGGCGGGACACTGAAGCTTTCTTT. Amino acid sequence: CSARQTGRDTEAFF.

V usage is TRBV6-1 and J usage is TRBJ2-7; D is ambiguous. Germline CDR1 and CDR2: MNHNS and SASEGT. The CDR3 contains 11 residues. V was pared by 7 bases and J by 5 bases, with 9 bases between. As DNA, the CDR3 is TGTGCCAGCACCCAAATGGACGAGCAGTACTTC. It yields the protein CASTQMDEQYF.